The text below deals with one T cell receptor beta chain. V was shortened by 2 bases and J by 0 bases, with 6 bases between the two germline ends. CDR1 is SGHRS, CDR2 YFSETQ, per germline. CDR3 size: 15 residues. This specimen belongs to a study of T-cell memory formation after mild COVID-19. TCRdb redid the calling of the 5' RACE reads with MiXCR, one entry per CDR3 protein. The table has 150,000 to 200,000 distinct CDR3 sequences, roughly 14% seen once. The chain combines TRBV5-1 with TRBJ2-6; the D is unclear. Sequencing used PBMCs or a T cell subset sorted from them (not recorded which). The sequence was collected from an adult woman who had mild COVID-19 (a few samples of this study predate the infection). Cell type and time point are not known. The CDR3 sequence: CASSLGASGANVLTF. In DNA form, the CDR3 reads TGCGCCAGCAGCTTAGGAGCCTCTGGGGCCAACGTCCTGACTTTC.